One and the same sample provided the 24 T cell receptor beta chains below, sequenced in a study of response to subunit inactivated influenza vaccine. TCRdb re-derived calls from the RT-PCR reads in MiXCR, one entry per CDR3 protein. The sample records about 650,000 distinct CDR3 sequences, around 15% being singletons. The sequences come from PBMCs from blood, collected around 14 days before vaccination. Receptor source: a man aged 45-65 years who received an inactivated influenza vaccine.

This clonotype was seen a handful of times. The chain links TRBV10-3 to TRBJ2-7, with 12 bases fitting TRBD2. The length of the CDR3 is 13 residues. Germline V gene sequence: CDR1 ENHRY, CDR2 SYGVKD. V shed 6 bases, J shed 10 bases, and the junction held 7 bases outside the gene matches. CDR3 amino acids: CAIRPLAGGGQYF. In DNA form, the CDR3 reads TGTGCCATCAGGCCTCTAGCGGGAGGGGGCCAGTACTTC.

V and J are TRBV12-3 or TRBV12-4 and TRBJ2-1, with D possibly called TRBD1 or TRBD2 (5 bases each). V dropped 5 bases and J dropped 8 bases, with 25 bases sitting between them. The CDR3 has 17 amino acids. The CDR3 loop reads CASSPTSPGPPSDEQFF. DNA for the CDR3: TGTGCCAGCAGTCCCACTTCCCCGGGACCCCCTTCGGATGAGCAGTTCTTC.

The sample holds a few counts of this clonotype. The chain couples TRBV5-1 to TRBJ2-7; 8 bases are shared with TRBD2. Germline CDR1 is SGHRS and CDR2 is YFSETQ. The J segment lost 2 bases and the V segment lost 4 bases, leaving 11 bases of the junction unmatched. This CDR3 comprises 16 residues. The chain's CDR3 is CASSAAGAGETYEQYF. CDR3 nucleotides: TGCGCCAGCAGCGCAGCGGGGGCGGGGGAAACCTACGAGCAGTACTTC. Full variable domain (rest looked up from reference TRBV5-1 and TRBJ2-7): KAGVTQTPRYLIKTRGQQVTLSCSPISGHRSVSWYQQTPGQGLQFLFEYFSETQRNKGNFPGRFSGRQFSNSRSEMNVSTLELGDSALYLCASSAAGAGETYEQYFGPGTRLTVT.

This chain joins TRBV6-1 and TRBJ2-7; no clear D. Trimming cost V 6 bases and J 6 bases, with 15 bases left between them. The CDR3 totals 13 residues. In germline, CDR1 is MNHNS, CDR2 SASEGT. For the CDR3, the DNA is TGTGCCAGCAGACTGGATTCGGTGGGCGAGCAGTACTTC. Amino acid sequence: CASRLDSVGEQYF.

The chain's CDR3 is CASSYSRDRVSGNTIYF. DNA of the CDR3: TGTGCCAGCAGTTACTCGAGGGACAGGGTTTCTGGAAACACCATATATTTT. The chain combines TRBV6-6 with TRBJ1-3; 9 nucleotides match TRBD1. V lost 0 bases to trimming and J lost 1 base; unmatched junction nucleotides: 4. Germline V gene sequence: CDR1 MNHNY, CDR2 SVGAGI (reference sequence). The CDR3 runs to 17 residues.

This clonotype came up many times. This sequence joins TRBV7-9 and TRBJ2-1, with a possible D match to TRBD2 (6 bases). Germline V gene sequence: CDR1 SEHNR, CDR2 FQNEAQ (reference sequence). V dropped 2 bases and J dropped 0 bases, with 11 bases sitting between them. The CDR3 totals 16 residues. The CDR3 loop reads CASSLLRGSSYNEQFF. The CDR3 DNA reads as TGTGCCAGCAGCTTATTGCGGGGAAGCTCCTACAATGAGCAGTTCTTC. The full variable domain, its missing parts supplied by reference TRBV7-9 and TRBJ2-1, is DTGVSQNPRHKITKRGQNVTFRCDPISEHNRLYWYRQTLGQGPEFLTYFQNEAQLEKSRLLSDRFSAERPKGSFSTLEIQRTEQGDSAMYLCASSLLRGSSYNEQFFGPGTRLTVL.

This clonotype was recorded at least ten times. The rearrangement uses TRBV12-3 or TRBV12-4 and TRBJ2-3; 10 nucleotides line up with TRBD2. Germline trimming cut 3 bases from V and 5 bases from J; bases unmatched to any gene: 8. This CDR3 is built from 16 residues. The CDR3 nucleotides read TGTGCCAGCAGTTTGGGAGCGGGAGGGCCAGTAGATACGCAGTATTTT. Amino acids: CASSLGAGGPVDTQYF.

The rearrangement joins TRBV27 to TRBJ2-2, with 7 bases that match TRBD1. Germline values: CDR1 MNHEY, CDR2 SMNVEV (reference sequence). The CDR3 spans 14 residues. The V gene end was trimmed by 9 bases and the J gene end by 5 bases; junction bases not matched to a gene: 9. CDR3 nucleotide sequence: TGTGCCAGTTCATCAGGGGGATGGACCGGGGAGCTGTTTTTT. Translation: CASSSGGWTGELFF.

V and J are TRBV9 and TRBJ2-1, with D hard to call. V lost 4 bases and J lost 8, with 13 bases in between. From germline, CDR1 is SGDLS and CDR2 YYNGEE. This CDR3 region has 13 residues. The CDR3 region has the DNA TGTGCCAGCAGCTGGTCCTCGGCCGATGAGCAGTTCTTC. It codes for CASSWSSADEQFF.

The rearrangement uses TRBV29-1 and TRBJ2-7, with 7 bases fitting TRBD1. The CDR3 contains 13 residues. The ends lost 6 bases at V and 4 bases at J; junction bases unmatched: 9. CDR1 SQVTM and CDR2 ANQGSEA come from the germline V gene. The CDR3 DNA follows: TGCAGCGTACACAGGGGCCTTGGGTACGAGCAGTACTTC. Its translation: CSVHRGLGYEQYF.

The gene calls are TRBV5-1 and TRBJ2-3; 9 nucleotides match TRBD2. The ends lost 0 bases at V and 6 bases at J; junction bases unmatched: 17. The CDR3 length is 19 residues. CDR1 SGHRS and CDR2 YFSETQ come from the germline V gene. This CDR3 is CASSLAGLAGAPRWDTQYF. The CDR3 region has the DNA TGCGCCAGCAGCTTGGCCGGGTTAGCGGGGGCGCCCCGGTGGGATACGCAGTATTTT. The whole variable domain, remainder taken from reference TRBV5-1 and TRBJ2-3, is KAGVTQTPRYLIKTRGQQVTLSCSPISGHRSVSWYQQTPGQGLQFLFEYFSETQRNKGNFPGRFSGRQFSNSRSEMNVSTLELGDSALYLCASSLAGLAGAPRWDTQYFGPGTRLTVL.

Only a few counts were recorded for this clonotype. The chain recombines TRBV7-7 with TRBJ2-5, with 10 nucleotides matching TRBD2. Unmatched junction bases numbered 1, after V lost 4 bases and J lost 5 bases. CDR1 is SSHAT and CDR2 is FNYEAQ in the germline V gene (reference sequence). The length of the CDR3 is 13 residues. The CDR3 bases are TGTGCCAGCAGCTCGACTAGCGGGGAGACCCAGTACTTC. Translated: CASSSTSGETQYF.

The chain has TRBV15 and TRBJ2-1, with 8 positions matching TRBD2. V lost 1 base, J lost 3 bases, and 11 bases stayed unmatched. CDR1 is LNHNV, CDR2 YYDKDF, per germline (reference sequence). The CDR3 is 18 residues long. The CDR3: CATSRAGSVAGIYNEQFF. The CDR3 DNA sequence: TGTGCCACCAGCAGAGCAGGTTCCGTAGCGGGAATCTACAATGAGCAGTTCTTC.

This clonotype was detected only a few times. The gene calls are TRBV20-1 and TRBJ2-6; D is ambiguous. The CDR3 sequence is 13 residues long. The germline V gene encodes CDR1 DFQATT and CDR2 SNEGSKA (reference sequence). The ends were cut back, 5 bases at V and 0 bases at J, with 5 bases in the middle. In DNA form, the CDR3 reads TGCAGTGCTTGGTCCTCTGGGGCCAACGTCCTGACTTTC. Its translation is CSAWSSGANVLTF.

This clonotype has a handful of counts. This chain links TRBV11-2 with TRBJ2-5; 7 nucleotides align to TRBD1. This CDR3 contains 13 residues. Per the germline V gene, CDR1 is SGHAT and CDR2 is FQNNGV. Losses at the gene ends were 5 bases for V and 2 bases for J; bases not matched to a gene: 2. DNA for the CDR3: TGTGCCAGCAGCGTGGACAGGCAAGAGACCCAGTACTTC. This codes for CASSVDRQETQYF. The full variable domain, with the rest looked up from reference TRBV11-2 and TRBJ2-5, is EAGVAQSPRYKIIEKRQSVAFWCNPISGHATLYWYQQILGQGPKLLIQFQNNGVVDDSQLPKDRFSAERLKGVDSTLKIQPAKLEDSAVYLCASSVDRQETQYFGPGTRLLVL.

This clonotype has just a few counts. The V gene is TRBV11-2, the J gene TRBJ1-2; D gene uncertain. The CDR3 runs 15 residues. Germline CDR1 is SGHAT and CDR2 is FQNNGV. Trimming took 2 bases from V and 0 from J, leaving 10 bases between them. The CDR3: CASSLTSDSNYGYTF. CDR3 bases: TGTGCCAGCAGCTTAACATCGGATTCTAACTATGGCTACACCTTC. The whole variable domain, remainder taken from reference TRBV11-2 and TRBJ1-2, is EAGVAQSPRYKIIEKRQSVAFWCNPISGHATLYWYQQILGQGPKLLIQFQNNGVVDDSQLPKDRFSAERLKGVDSTLKIQPAKLEDSAVYLCASSLTSDSNYGYTFGSGTRLTVV.

The chain uses TRBV4-2 and TRBJ2-7; D ambiguous. Trimming removed 3 bases from V and 0 bases from J, with 15 bases in between. CDR1 LGHNA and CDR2 YNFKEQ come from the germline V gene. The CDR3 is 16 residues long. The DNA for the CDR3 is TGTGCCAGCAGCCAGACGATGGCAGGCCACTCCTACGAGCAGTACTTC. Protein sequence: CASSQTMAGHSYEQYF.

This clonotype showed up just a few times. The V call is TRBV29-1, the J call TRBJ2-1; 9 nucleotides align to TRBD2. V was clipped by 0 bases and J by 2 bases; unmatched bases: 2. CDR1 is SQVTM, CDR2 ANQGSEA, per germline. This CDR3 is built from 15 residues. The CDR3 sequence is CSVEDRLAAYNEQFF. The CDR3 coding sequence is TGCAGCGTTGAAGATAGACTAGCGGCCTACAATGAGCAGTTCTTC.

This clonotype has just a few counts. This sequence joins TRBV10-3 and TRBJ1-2, with 7 bases matching TRBD1. The V segment lost 7 bases and the J segment 1 base; nucleotides outside the gene matches: 3. CDR1 is ENHRY and CDR2 is SYGVKD in the germline V gene. The CDR3 loop spans 13 amino acids. This CDR3 reads CAITGQSNYGYTF. CDR3 bases: TGTGCCATCACGGGACAGAGTAACTATGGCTACACCTTC.

This chain joins TRBV9 and TRBJ1-2; possibly TRBD1 for D (5 bases). CDR1 and CDR2 from the germline V gene are SGDLS and YYNGEE. Deletions cut 10 bases from V and 0 bases from J, with 19 bases between. The CDR3 consists of 15 residues. Written as DNA, the CDR3 is TGTGCCCGCCAGAGACAGTTATCACCTAACTATGGCTACACCTTC. Encoded protein: CARQRQLSPNYGYTF. The full variable domain, rest sourced from reference TRBV9 and TRBJ1-2, is DSGVTQTPKHLITATGQRVTLRCSPRSGDLSVYWYQQSLDQGLQFLIQYYNGEERAKGNILERFSAQQFPDLHSELNLSSLELGDSALYFCARQRQLSPNYGYTFGSGTRLTVV.

This clonotype was seen a handful of times. The chain employs TRBV4-3 and TRBJ2-5; TRBD1 or TRBD2 may be the D gene (5 bases each). Germline loops: CDR1 LGHNA, CDR2 YSLEER. The CDR3 length is 15 residues. V lost 1 base, J lost 4 bases, and 13 bases lay in between. This CDR3 is CASSQGGASGETQYF. The CDR3 DNA reads as TGCGCCAGCAGCCAAGGTGGGGCAAGCGGAGAGACCCAGTACTTC.

This clonotype was detected many times. V usage is TRBV9 and J usage is TRBJ2-3; TRBD2 matches at 12 bases. The germline V gene encodes CDR1 SGDLS and CDR2 YYNGEE. V shed 4 bases, J shed 5 bases, and the junction held 5 bases outside the gene matches. CDR3 length equals 15 residues. CDR3 sequence reads: CASSPSGGALDTQYF. CDR3 sequence (DNA): TGTGCCAGCAGCCCTAGCGGGGGGGCCTTAGATACGCAGTATTTT.

The chain recombines TRBV5-1 with TRBJ2-3, with 10 bases matching TRBD1. CDR1 and CDR2 from the germline V gene are SGHRS and YFSETQ. This CDR3 is built from 16 residues. V lost 5 bases to trimming and J lost 5 bases; unmatched junction nucleotides: 11. The CDR3 sequence is CASRPRRQGAGDTQYF. The CDR3 DNA reads TGCGCCAGCAGACCAAGGAGACAGGGGGCAGGAGATACGCAGTATTTT. Complete variable domain (other parts from reference TRBV5-1 and TRBJ2-3): KAGVTQTPRYLIKTRGQQVTLSCSPISGHRSVSWYQQTPGQGLQFLFEYFSETQRNKGNFPGRFSGRQFSNSRSEMNVSTLELGDSALYLCASRPRRQGAGDTQYFGPGTRLTVL.

The CDR3 region is CSARIWPGQGNQPQHF. In DNA, the CDR3 is TGCAGTGCTAGGATTTGGCCGGGGCAGGGGAATCAGCCCCAGCATTTT. The genes are TRBV20-1 and TRBJ1-5; a possible D gene is TRBD1 (6 bases). Germline CDR1 and CDR2: DFQATT and SNEGSKA (reference sequence). This CDR3 is built from 16 residues. V was cut by 3 bases and J by 4 bases, with 19 bases left in between.